One sample yielded the 25 T cell receptor beta chains listed below, sequenced in a study of T cells in Graves' hyperthyroidism and ophthalmopathy (dated by TCRdb to between 2019 and 2020). Receptor libraries were prepared by multiplex PCR. The instrument given in TCRdb is Illumina HiSeq 2000. The TCR beta CDR3 regions were amplified from RNA transcripts. A first-round RT-PCR of the TCR CDR3 used the HTBI primer set with the Qiagen OneStep RT-PCR kit. The raw public data were reprocessed by TCRdb itself: fastp quality trimming at Q25, MiXCR clonotype calling, in-frame beta chains only. Under each unique CDR3 protein, matching rows form one entry showing the most common genes and DNA. Recorded for this sample are fewer than 300,000 distinct CDR3 sequences; approximately 16% of them occurred a single time. The ten largest account for about 30% of the sample. The sample comprised blood. The receptor set was obtained from a woman between 50 and 59 years old with Graves' hyperthyroidism that later progressed to Graves' ophthalmopathy.

This clonotype was found many times. The chain recombines TRBV20-1 with TRBJ2-2, with D possibly being TRBD2 (6 bases). Germline lookup yields CDR1 DFQATT and CDR2 SNEGSKA (reference sequence). Between the trimmed V and J ends, which lost 6 bases and 1 base, there was a span of 6 bases. The CDR3 length is 12 residues. For the CDR3, the DNA is TGCAGTGCGGGGGGGAACACCGGGGAGCTGTTTTTT. Its protein product is CSAGGNTGELFF.

The chain employs TRBV2 and TRBJ2-6; D gene ambiguous. V was pared by 2 bases and J by 0 bases, with 14 bases between. From germline, CDR1 is SNHLY and CDR2 FYNNEI. CDR3 size: 18 residues. The CDR3 loop reads CASSEQKYRFSGANVLTF. The CDR3 nucleotides read TGTGCCAGCAGTGAACAGAAATACAGATTCTCTGGGGCCAACGTCCTGACTTTC.

This clonotype has at least ten counts. The chain links TRBV2 to TRBJ2-2; TRBD2 agrees at 11 bases. Germline-derived CDR1 and CDR2 are SNHLY and FYNNEI. The CDR3 loop spans 15 amino acids. V lost 7 bases to trimming and J lost 6 bases; unmatched junction nucleotides: 7. As DNA, the CDR3 is TGTGCCAGCACTTGGGGACTAGCGGTCTCCGGGGAGCTGTTTTTT. Protein sequence: CASTWGLAVSGELFF.

The sample holds many counts of this clonotype. This chain joins TRBV10-3 and TRBJ1-5, with D maybe TRBD1 (6 bases). The CDR3 sequence is 16 residues long. Germline V gene lookup returns CDR1 ENHRY and CDR2 SYGVKD. V gave up 3 bases and J gave up 1 base, with 13 bases separating them. The DNA for the CDR3 is TGTGCCATCAGTGAAGGGGGGCCCGGGAGCAATCAGCCCCAGCATTTT. This sequence encodes CAISEGGPGSNQPQHF.

This clonotype was seen at least ten times. This sequence joins TRBV6-1 and TRBJ2-7; TRBD1 agrees at 7 bases. V was pared by 4 bases and J by 2 bases, with 5 bases of the junction left unmatched. This CDR3 comprises 14 residues. Germline V gene lookup returns CDR1 MNHNS and CDR2 SASEGT. CDR3 bases: TGTGCCAGCAGTGCCAGGGGGATAGCCTACGAGCAGTACTTC. This sequence encodes CASSARGIAYEQYF.

This clonotype was seen ten or more times. The rearrangement joins TRBV3-1 to TRBJ2-7, with D perhaps matching TRBD2 (5 bases). V was clipped by 1 base and J by 3 bases, with 10 bases between them. The CDR3 has 14 amino acids. CDR1 LGHDT and CDR2 YNNKEL come from the germline V gene (reference sequence). CDR3 sequence (DNA): TGTGCCAGCAGCCAAGGTCGGAGGTTCTACGAGCAGTACTTC. Its protein is CASSQGRRFYEQYF.

This clonotype was counted ten times or more. The chain uses TRBV6-1 and TRBJ1-5, with D possibly being TRBD1 (5 bases). Trimming removed 6 bases from V and 6 bases from J, with 15 bases in between. Germline CDR1 and CDR2: MNHNS and SASEGT. This CDR3 comprises 14 residues. The chain's CDR3 is CASRRGKLGQPQHF. CDR3 DNA: TGTGCCAGCAGGCGGGGGAAACTGGGTCAGCCCCAGCATTTT.

This clonotype has at least ten counts. The CDR3 nucleotides read TGCGCCAGCAGCTTGGACAGCTACTACGAGCAGTACTTC. This translates into CASSLDSYYEQYF. The V call is TRBV5-1, the J call TRBJ2-7; D gene unclear. V was cut by 0 bases and J by 3 bases, with 7 bases left in between. The CDR3 extends over 13 amino acids. Germline CDR1 and CDR2: SGHRS and YFSETQ.

This clonotype was seen ten or more times. This rearrangement joins TRBV10-1 to TRBJ2-3; D unclear. V was shortened by 2 bases and J by 3 bases, with 6 bases between the two germline ends. This CDR3 spans 13 amino acids. Looked up from germline, CDR1 is WNHNN and CDR2 is SYGVQD (reference sequence). The CDR3 loop reads CASSEGSTDTQYF. In DNA, the CDR3 is TGCGCCAGCAGTGAGGGCAGTACAGATACGCAGTATTTT.

This clonotype was counted at least ten times. The J gene is TRBJ1-2, the V gene TRBV27; 7 positions agree with TRBD1. V shed 0 bases and J 2 bases; nucleotides not matched to a gene: 3. CDR1 is MNHEY, CDR2 SMNVEV, per germline (reference sequence). This CDR3 has 15 residues. The CDR3 loop reads CASSLSGQSNYGYTF. CDR3 in DNA: TGTGCCAGCAGTTTATCGGGACAGTCGAACTATGGCTACACCTTC.

V is TRBV11-2 and J is TRBJ2-3; 15 bases line up with TRBD2. The trim removed 1 base at V and 4 bases at J, leaving 6 bases unmatched. This CDR3 comprises 18 residues. Germline CDR1 reads SGHAT; CDR2 reads FQNNGV. The CDR3 nucleotides read TGTGCCAGCAGCTTAGCCCTAGGGACTAGCGGGAGGTCAGATACGCAGTATTTT. It yields the protein CASSLALGTSGRSDTQYF.

This clonotype was seen many times. The CDR3 loop reads CASSFLGLVGHNEQFF. CDR3 nucleotide sequence: TGTGCCAGCAGTTTCCTCGGGCTAGTGGGTCACAATGAGCAGTTCTTC. The chain uses TRBV6-1 and TRBJ2-1; D gene uncertain. In germline, CDR1 is MNHNS, CDR2 SASEGT. V was clipped by 5 bases and J by 5 bases, with 19 bases between them. The CDR3 has 16 amino acids.

This rearrangement joins TRBV4-2 to TRBJ2-1, with no clear D. The CDR3 contains 15 residues. Germline V gene lookup returns CDR1 LGHNA and CDR2 YNFKEQ. V dropped 0 bases and J dropped 3 bases, with 9 bases sitting between them. The CDR3 DNA is TGTGCCAGCAGCCAAGACGGAGCGATCTACAATGAGCAGTTCTTC. Protein product: CASSQDGAIYNEQFF.

This clonotype has at least ten counts. This sequence joins TRBV5-1 and TRBJ1-2, with D maybe TRBD1 (6 bases). The V end lost 4 bases, the J end lost 4 bases, and 23 bases lay between the germline ends. Germline assignment: CDR1 SGHRS and CDR2 YFSETQ. CDR3 length: 17 residues. The CDR3 reads CASSPRPQGANIYGYTF. CDR3 DNA sequence: TGCGCCAGCAGCCCCCGTCCACAGGGAGCTAACATCTATGGCTACACCTTC.

This chain joins TRBV30 and TRBJ2-7, with 7 positions matching TRBD2. The CDR3 contains 15 residues. Losses at the gene ends were 2 bases for V and 5 bases for J; bases not matched to a gene: 12. The germline V gene has CDR1 GTSNPN and CDR2 SVGIG (reference sequence). The DNA of the CDR3 is TGTGCCTGGAGTCGGGAGGCAGGTCCTCTCGACGAGCAGTACTTC. This gives the protein CAWSREAGPLDEQYF.

At least ten counts were recorded for this clonotype. The rearrangement links TRBV12-3 or TRBV12-4 to TRBJ2-1; 9 positions match TRBD1. This CDR3 comprises 14 residues. Germline trimming cut 6 bases from V and 9 bases from J; bases unmatched to any gene: 9. For the CDR3, the DNA is TGTGCCAGCAGCCCCGGACAGGGGTCGGGTGAGCAGTTCTTC. This gives the protein CASSPGQGSGEQFF.

This clonotype came up many times. V and J are TRBV3-1 and TRBJ2-3; D unresolved. Germline V gene lookup returns CDR1 LGHDT and CDR2 YNNKEL (reference sequence). With 2 bases removed from V and 1 base from J, the gap between germline ends came to 7 bases. This CDR3 has 14 residues. CDR3 amino acids: CASSQNRGTDTQYF. In DNA, the CDR3 is TGTGCCAGCAGCCAAAATCGAGGCACAGATACGCAGTATTTT.

The CDR3 sequence: CASSPGGGIGESPLHF. In DNA form, the CDR3 reads TGCGCCAGCAGCCCCGGAGGGGGGATTGGGGAATCACCCCTCCACTTT. This chain joins TRBV5-1 and TRBJ1-6; a possible D gene is TRBD1 (6 bases). The CDR3 spans 16 residues. CDR1 and CDR2 (germline): SGHRS, YFSETQ. The V gene lost 4 bases and the J gene lost 10 bases, with 21 bases spanning the gap. The full variable domain, completed using reference TRBV5-1 and TRBJ1-6, is KAGVTQTPRYLIKTRGQQVTLSCSPISGHRSVSWYQQTPGQGLQFLFEYFSETQRNKGNFPGRFSGRQFSNSRSEMNVSTLELGDSALYLCASSPGGGIGESPLHFGNGTRLTVT.

This clonotype has a count of ten or more. The chain carries TRBV5-1 and TRBJ2-1, with D perhaps TRBD1 or TRBD2 (5 bases each). Germline V gives CDR1 SGHRS, CDR2 YFSETQ. V was cut by 1 base and J by 4 bases, with 15 bases left in between. This CDR3 region has 16 residues. Here the CDR3 reads CASSLPLLGAYNEQFF. The CDR3 DNA reads TGCGCCAGCAGCTTGCCCCTACTAGGGGCGTACAATGAGCAGTTCTTC.

This clonotype was counted many times. The CDR3 here is CASSWISGRETQYF. CDR3 nucleotides: TGCGCCAGCAGCTGGATATCGGGTCGAGAGACCCAGTACTTC. The rearrangement uses TRBV5-1 and TRBJ2-5; unclear D gene. Between the trimmed V and J ends, which lost 3 bases and 4 bases, there was a span of 13 bases. Looked up from germline, CDR1 is SGHRS and CDR2 is YFSETQ. The CDR3 is 14 residues long.

Notes on this clonotype: This could be a read error, since a much larger clone is one nucleotide away. The chain combines TRBV4-2 with TRBJ1-5; D is undetermined. The CDR3 runs to 17 residues. Germline loops: CDR1 LGHNA, CDR2 YNFKEQ. CDR3 coding DNA: TGTGCCAACAGCCAACGGGCCGAGAGGGCCCCCAATCAGCCCCAGCATTTT. Amino acids: CANSQRAERAPNQPQHF.

The table lists this clonotype with many counts. The rearrangement joins TRBV6-1 to TRBJ1-4, with 8 bases that match TRBD1. The CDR3 totals 19 residues. The junction had 13 bases not matched to a gene; V was cut back by 4 bases and J by 0 bases. CDR1 is MNHNS and CDR2 is SASEGT in the germline V gene. The CDR3 bases are TGTGCCAGCAGTGGATGGACAGGGCTACCCTTGGCAACTAATGAAAAACTGTTTTTT. Translating it yields CASSGWTGLPLATNEKLFF.

This clonotype appeared many times. The gene calls are TRBV11-2 and TRBJ2-3, with 8 bases fitting TRBD2. The CDR3 has 15 residues. After removal of 1 base from V and 2 bases from J, the junction contained 2 bases not matched to a gene. CDR1 is SGHAT, CDR2 FQNNGV, per germline. The CDR3 protein is CASSLGSGNTDTQYF. CDR3 sequence (DNA): TGTGCCAGCAGCTTAGGTAGCGGGAACACAGATACGCAGTATTTT. The complete variable domain, with remaining parts taken from reference TRBV11-2 and TRBJ2-3, reads EAGVAQSPRYKIIEKRQSVAFWCNPISGHATLYWYQQILGQGPKLLIQFQNNGVVDDSQLPKDRFSAERLKGVDSTLKIQPAKLEDSAVYLCASSLGSGNTDTQYFGPGTRLTVL.

This clonotype was seen many times. The chain employs TRBV30 and TRBJ2-1; D is unclear. This CDR3 has 13 residues. Germline values: CDR1 GTSNPN, CDR2 SVGIG (reference sequence). V shed 7 bases and J shed 9 bases, with 19 bases lying between them. The CDR3 is CAYHYLSGSEQFF. The CDR3 DNA reads TGTGCCTACCATTACTTATCTGGTAGTGAGCAGTTCTTC. Filled out from reference TRBV30 and TRBJ2-1, the complete variable domain reads SQTIHQWPATLVQPVGSPLSLECTVEGTSNPNLYWYRQAAGRGLQLLFYSVGIGQISSEVPQNLSASRPQDRQFILSSKKLLLSDSGFYLCAYHYLSGSEQFFGPGTRLTVL.

Only a few counts were recorded for this clonotype. The gene calls are TRBV4-2 and TRBJ2-2; 13 bases align to TRBD2. The CDR3 runs 17 residues. The ends lost 3 bases at V and 6 bases at J; junction bases unmatched: 7. Germline CDR1 LGHNA, CDR2 YNFKEQ. CDR3 in amino acids: CASSQSGLAGAAGELFF. The CDR3 DNA reads as TGTGCCAGCAGCCAGAGCGGACTAGCGGGAGCCGCCGGGGAGCTGTTTTTT.